These T cell receptor beta chains were read from a single sample in a study of response to subunit inactivated influenza vaccine. MiXCR, run by TCRdb on the RT-PCR reads, gives a single entry per CDR3 protein. The sample carries almost 250,000 distinct CDR3 sequences, 9% to 15% recorded once. The source was non-naive T cells sorted from PBMCs, collected less than 15 days before vaccination. The source of these receptors is a man aged 45-60 years who received an inactivated influenza vaccine. CDR3s include the opening cysteine and the closing phenylalanine or tryptophan. Each record gives: clone size, V gene, D gene, J gene, CDR3 protein, CDR3 DNA. D genes are given only for firm matches. Only part of the rows carry a size: once, few, many, or a class if the clone is expanded.

few	TRBV6-1	NA	TRBJ1-1	CASSLGGGRWLSTEAFF	TGTGCCAGCAGCCTCGGGGGAGGGAGGTGGTTGAGCACTGAAGCTTTCTTT
few	TRBV6-5	NA	TRBJ2-3	CASSSPSYLATQYF	TGTGCCAGCAGTTCCCCCTCTTACTTGGCTACGCAGTATTTT
many	TRBV11-1	TRBD1	TRBJ1-2	CASSLEGAATPINYGYTF	TGTGCCAGCAGCTTGGAGGGGGCGGCTACCCCCATAAACTATGGCTACACCTTC
many	TRBV10-3	TRBD1	TRBJ2-7	CAISVDRGSNEQYF	TGTGCCATCAGTGTAGACAGGGGGTCCAACGAGCAGTACTTC
many	TRBV20-1	NA	TRBJ2-7	CSASSEEGLNEQYF	TGCAGTGCTTCCTCAGAGGAGGGTCTCAACGAGCAGTACTTC
many	TRBV5-5	NA	TRBJ2-7	CASSLGREYEQYF	TGTGCCAGCAGCTTGGGCAGGGAGTACGAGCAGTACTTC
NA	TRBV5-1	NA	TRBJ2-5	CASSSSSQDFETQYF	TGCGCCAGCAGTAGCTCGTCACAGGACTTCGAGACCCAGTACTTC
few	TRBV27	TRBD1	TRBJ2-7	CASTARTGRGEQYF	TGTGCCAGCACTGCTCGGACAGGGAGAGGCGAGCAGTACTTC
few	TRBV28	NA	TRBJ2-3	CASSGPGGTLLGTDTQYF	TGTGCCAGCAGTGGGCCCGGAGGGACACTGTTGGGCACAGATACGCAGTATTTT
few	TRBV29-1	TRBD1	TRBJ1-5	CSLETGYSNQPQHF	TGCAGCTTAGAGACAGGGTATAGCAATCAGCCCCAGCATTTT
few	TRBV5-1	NA	TRBJ2-3	CPSSLGGVQADTQYF	TGCCCCAGCAGCTTGGGAGGAGTTCAGGCAGATACGCAGTATTTT
NA	TRBV29-1	NA	TRBJ2-5	CSVAPGGETQYF	TGCAGCGTGGCGCCAGGGGGGGAGACCCAGTACTTC
many	TRBV11-2	NA	TRBJ2-3	CASSLTPTGLWGASTDTQYF	TGTGCCAGCAGCTTAACACCTACAGGACTCTGGGGAGCTAGCACAGATACGCAGTATTTT
many	TRBV12-3/TRBV12-4	NA	TRBJ2-5	CASSAQGLGETQYF	TGTGCCAGCAGTGCCCAGGGGTTGGGAGAGACCCAGTACTTC
few	TRBV7-2	NA	TRBJ2-7	CASSLAGRSLYEQYF	TGTGCCAGCAGCTTAGCAGGGCGGTCCCTCTACGAGCAGTACTTC
few	TRBV20-1	TRBD1	TRBJ1-6	CSARPGGPNSPLHF	TGCAGTGCTAGACCAGGGGGTCCTAATTCACCCCTCCACTTT
NA	TRBV6-2/TRBV6-3	TRBD1	TRBJ1-5	CASRTGAGQPQHF	TGTGCCAGTAGGACAGGGGCCGGGCAGCCCCAGCATTTT
few	TRBV19	TRBD1	TRBJ2-5	CASSIFGQAQETQYF	TGTGCCAGTAGTATATTCGGACAGGCCCAAGAGACCCAGTACTTC
many	TRBV7-2	TRBD1	TRBJ1-1	CASSRGPGQGMNTEAFF	TGTGCCAGCAGCCGAGGACCGGGACAGGGTATGAACACTGAAGCTTTCTTT
many	TRBV4-3	NA	TRBJ2-2	CASSQVRFMEGQPTGELFF	TGCGCCAGCAGCCAAGTCCGATTCATGGAGGGACAGCCCACCGGGGAGCTGTTTTTT
NA	TRBV4-2	TRBD2	TRBJ2-5	CASSKRGEETQYF	TGTGCCAGCTCCAAGCGGGGGGAAGAGACCCAGTACTTC
NA	TRBV12-3/TRBV12-4	NA	TRBJ1-5	CASSLPGRNNQPQHF	TGTGCCAGCAGTTTACCAGGGAGAAACAATCAGCCCCAGCATTTT
few	TRBV9	TRBD2	TRBJ2-2	CASSGTSVTGELFF	TGTGCCAGCAGCGGGACTAGCGTCACCGGGGAGCTGTTTTTT
few	TRBV5-5	NA	TRBJ2-3	CASSQSTRHTDTQYF	TGTGCCAGCAGTCAATCGACACGCCACACAGATACGCAGTATTTT
few	TRBV25-1	NA	TRBJ2-7	CASSDFPGTRGGEQYF	TGTGCCAGCAGTGATTTCCCCGGGACTCGTGGGGGGGAGCAGTACTTC
NA	TRBV7-9	TRBD2	TRBJ2-2	CASSRPAGVNTGELFF	TGTGCCAGCAGCCGGCCCGCGGGAGTGAACACCGGGGAGCTGTTTTTT
many	TRBV4-3	TRBD2	TRBJ2-1	CASSQGSGAGKRDEQFF	TGCGCCAGCAGCCAAGGATCTGGAGCGGGGAAAAGGGATGAGCAGTTCTTC
many	TRBV5-4	TRBD1	TRBJ2-4	CASSLGDRTNIQYF	TGTGCCAGCAGCTTGGGGGACAGGACCAACATTCAGTACTTC
many	TRBV20-1	NA	TRBJ2-7	CSATEWGIAYEQYF	TGCAGTGCAACCGAGTGGGGAATTGCCTACGAGCAGTACTTC
few	TRBV13	NA	TRBJ2-7	CASSPRGQILDEQYF	TGTGCCAGCAGCCCCAGAGGACAAATACTCGACGAGCAGTACTTC
many	TRBV20-1	NA	TRBJ2-5	CSADRAGGPWQETQYF	TGCAGTGCTGATAGGGCCGGAGGACCGTGGCAAGAGACCCAGTACTTC
few	TRBV30	NA	TRBJ1-6	CAWSVRPRLMYNSPLHF	TGTGCCTGGAGTGTACGCCCCCGCCTAATGTATAATTCACCCCTCCACTTT
NA	TRBV27	NA	TRBJ2-1	CASRATLVGALSRFNEQFF	TGTGCCAGCAGAGCTACCTTGGTGGGGGCGCTTAGTCGGTTCAATGAGCAGTTCTTC
NA	TRBV12-3/TRBV12-4	TRBD1	TRBJ2-1	CAIRQGHSDFEQFF	TGTGCCATCAGACAGGGCCATAGCGACTTTGAGCAGTTCTTC
many	TRBV20-1	TRBD2	TRBJ2-1	CSARTSGVPEQFF	TGCAGTGCTAGAACTAGCGGGGTACCTGAGCAGTTCTTC
many	TRBV5-1	NA	TRBJ1-2	CASSLDRVHGYTF	TGCGCCAGCAGCTTGGACAGAGTGCATGGCTACACCTTC
few	TRBV20-1	TRBD1	TRBJ1-4	CSARGLTSLTGSEKLFF	TGCAGTGCTAGAGGCCTCACCTCCCTGACAGGGAGTGAAAAACTGTTTTTT
few	TRBV2	NA	TRBJ2-7	CASSDPYQMTYEQYF	TGTGCCAGCAGTGACCCGTACCAGATGACCTACGAGCAGTACTTC
NA	TRBV20-1	NA	TRBJ2-2	CSARAGGSGELFF	TGCAGTGCTAGAGCTGGGGGGTCCGGGGAGCTGTTTTTT
few	TRBV6-1	NA	TRBJ2-1	CASSDRLLNNEQFF	TGTGCCAGCAGTGATAGGCTACTAAACAATGAGCAGTTCTTC
NA	TRBV5-1	TRBD1	TRBJ2-5	CASSLGVQGSGETQYF	TGCGCCAGCAGCTTGGGGGTACAGGGGTCCGGGGAGACCCAGTACTTC
NA	TRBV7-2	NA	TRBJ1-1	CASSSGRGRTEAFF	TGTGCCAGCAGCTCTGGGCGGGGGAGAACTGAAGCTTTCTTT
NA	TRBV5-4	NA	TRBJ1-2	CASKLRGGYNYGYTF	TGTGCCAGCAAGCTTAGGGGGGGCTACAACTATGGCTACACCTTC